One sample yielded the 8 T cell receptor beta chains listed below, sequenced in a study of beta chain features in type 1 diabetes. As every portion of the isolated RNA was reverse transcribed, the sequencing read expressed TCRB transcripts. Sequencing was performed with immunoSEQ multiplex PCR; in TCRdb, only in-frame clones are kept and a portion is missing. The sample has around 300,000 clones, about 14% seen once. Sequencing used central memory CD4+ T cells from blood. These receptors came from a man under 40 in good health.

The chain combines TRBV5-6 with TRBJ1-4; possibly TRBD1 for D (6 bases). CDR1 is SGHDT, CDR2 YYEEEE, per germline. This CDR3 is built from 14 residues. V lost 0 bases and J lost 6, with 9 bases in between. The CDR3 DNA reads TGTGCCAGCAGCTTGGTGTCAGGGGATGAAAAACTGTTTTTT. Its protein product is CASSLVSGDEKLFF.

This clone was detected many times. The CDR3 spells CASSLNREEQYV. CDR3 nucleotide sequence: TGTGCCAGCAGCTTAAATCGGGAGGAGCAGTACGTC. This rearrangement joins TRBV7-9 to TRBJ2-7, with a possible D match to TRBD2 (6 bases). Germline loops: CDR1 SEHNR, CDR2 FQNEAQ (reference sequence). Deletions cut 2 bases from V and 7 bases from J, with 9 bases between. The CDR3 totals 12 residues.

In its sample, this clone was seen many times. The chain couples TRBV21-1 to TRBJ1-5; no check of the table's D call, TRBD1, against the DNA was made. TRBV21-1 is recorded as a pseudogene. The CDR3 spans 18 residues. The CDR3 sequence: CASSKIRVWGHSNQPQHF. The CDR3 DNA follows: TGTGCCAGCAGCAAAATCAGGGTTTGGGGCCATAGCAATCAGCCCCAGCATTTT.

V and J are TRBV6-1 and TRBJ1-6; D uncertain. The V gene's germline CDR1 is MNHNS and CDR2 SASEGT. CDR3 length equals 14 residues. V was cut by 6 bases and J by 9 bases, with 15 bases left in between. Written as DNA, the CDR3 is TGTGCCAGCAGCCCTTTGGCGGCGGGTTCACCCCTCCACTTT. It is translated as CASSPLAAGSPLHF.

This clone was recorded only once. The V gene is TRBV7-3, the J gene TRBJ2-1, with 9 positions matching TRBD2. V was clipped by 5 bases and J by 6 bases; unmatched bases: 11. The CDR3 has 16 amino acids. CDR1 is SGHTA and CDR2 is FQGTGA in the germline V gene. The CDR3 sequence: CASSHLMSGRPNEQFF. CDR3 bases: TGTGCCAGCAGCCACCTTATGAGCGGGAGGCCCAATGAGCAGTTCTTC.

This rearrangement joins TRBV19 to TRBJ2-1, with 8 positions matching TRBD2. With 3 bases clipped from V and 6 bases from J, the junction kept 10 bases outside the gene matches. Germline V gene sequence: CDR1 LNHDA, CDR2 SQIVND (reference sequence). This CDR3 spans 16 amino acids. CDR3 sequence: CASSISGLGPPNEQFF. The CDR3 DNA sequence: TGTGCCAGTAGTATTTCGGGACTAGGGCCCCCCAATGAGCAGTTCTTC.

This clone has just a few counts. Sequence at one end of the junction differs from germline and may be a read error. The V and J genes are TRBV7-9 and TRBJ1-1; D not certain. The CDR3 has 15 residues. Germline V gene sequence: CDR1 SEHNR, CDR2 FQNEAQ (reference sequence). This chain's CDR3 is CASSQERSVGTEAFF. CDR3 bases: TGCGCCAGCAGCCAAGAAAGGTCTGTCGGTACTGAAGCTTTCTTT.

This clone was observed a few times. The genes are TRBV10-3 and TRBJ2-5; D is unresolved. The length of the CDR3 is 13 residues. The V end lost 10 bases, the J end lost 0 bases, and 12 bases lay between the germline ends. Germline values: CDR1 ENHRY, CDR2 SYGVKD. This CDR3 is CATLAQDQETQYF. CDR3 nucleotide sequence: TGTGCCACTTTAGCCCAGGACCAAGAGACCCAGTACTTC.